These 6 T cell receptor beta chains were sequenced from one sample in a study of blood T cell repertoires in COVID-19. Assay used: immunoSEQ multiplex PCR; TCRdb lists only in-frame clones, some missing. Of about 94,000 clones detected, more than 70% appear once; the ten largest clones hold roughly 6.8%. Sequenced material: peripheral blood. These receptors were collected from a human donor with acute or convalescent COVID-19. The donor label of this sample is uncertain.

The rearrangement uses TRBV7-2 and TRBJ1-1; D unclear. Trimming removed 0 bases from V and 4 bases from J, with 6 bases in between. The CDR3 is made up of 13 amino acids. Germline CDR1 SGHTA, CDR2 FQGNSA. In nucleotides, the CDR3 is TGTGCCAGCAGCTTAGCCGGTGCCACTGAAGCTTTCTTT. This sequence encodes CASSLAGATEAFF. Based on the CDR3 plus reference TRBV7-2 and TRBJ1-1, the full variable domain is GAGVSQSPSNKVTEKGKDVELRCDPISGHTALYWYRQSLGQGLEFLIYFQGNSAPDKSGLPSDRFSAERTGGSVSTLTIQRTQQEDSAVYLCASSLAGATEAFFGQGTRLTVV.

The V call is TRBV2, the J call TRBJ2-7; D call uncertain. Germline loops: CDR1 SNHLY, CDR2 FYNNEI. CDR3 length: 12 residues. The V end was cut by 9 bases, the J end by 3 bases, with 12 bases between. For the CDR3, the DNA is TGTGCCAGTGCAGGTTCAGGCTACGAGCAGTACTTC. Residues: CASAGSGYEQYF.

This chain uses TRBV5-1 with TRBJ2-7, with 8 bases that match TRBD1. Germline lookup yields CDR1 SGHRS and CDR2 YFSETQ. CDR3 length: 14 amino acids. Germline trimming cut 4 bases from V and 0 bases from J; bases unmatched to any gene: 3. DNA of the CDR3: TGCGCCAGCAGCACAGGACAGGGCTCCTACGAGCAGTACTTC. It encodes CASSTGQGSYEQYF.

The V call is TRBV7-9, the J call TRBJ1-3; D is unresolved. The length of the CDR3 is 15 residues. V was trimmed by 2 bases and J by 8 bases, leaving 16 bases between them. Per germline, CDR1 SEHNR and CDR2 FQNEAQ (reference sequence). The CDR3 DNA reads TGTGCCAGCAGCTTATCCCGGGGAACGGTACACACCATATATTTT. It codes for CASSLSRGTVHTIYF.

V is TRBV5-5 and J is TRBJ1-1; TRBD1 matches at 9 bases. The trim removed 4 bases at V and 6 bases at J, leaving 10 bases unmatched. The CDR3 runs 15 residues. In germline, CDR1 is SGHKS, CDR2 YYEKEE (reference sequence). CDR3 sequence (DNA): TGTGCCAGCAGCACTACCGGGACAGGGCTGTCTGAAGCTTTCTTT. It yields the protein CASSTTGTGLSEAFF.

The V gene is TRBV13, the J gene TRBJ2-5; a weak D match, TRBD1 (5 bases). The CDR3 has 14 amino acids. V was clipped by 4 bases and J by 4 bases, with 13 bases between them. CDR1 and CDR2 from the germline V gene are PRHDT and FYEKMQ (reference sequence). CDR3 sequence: CASSSGGRAETQYF. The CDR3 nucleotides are TGTGCCAGCAGCTCCGGCGGCAGGGCAGAGACCCAGTACTTC. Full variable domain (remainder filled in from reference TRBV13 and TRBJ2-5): AAGVIQSPRHLIKEKRETATLKCYPIPRHDTVYWYQQGPGQDPQFLISFYEKMQSDKGSIPDRFSAQQFSDYHSELNMSSLELGDSALYFCASSSGGRAETQYFGPGTRLLVL.